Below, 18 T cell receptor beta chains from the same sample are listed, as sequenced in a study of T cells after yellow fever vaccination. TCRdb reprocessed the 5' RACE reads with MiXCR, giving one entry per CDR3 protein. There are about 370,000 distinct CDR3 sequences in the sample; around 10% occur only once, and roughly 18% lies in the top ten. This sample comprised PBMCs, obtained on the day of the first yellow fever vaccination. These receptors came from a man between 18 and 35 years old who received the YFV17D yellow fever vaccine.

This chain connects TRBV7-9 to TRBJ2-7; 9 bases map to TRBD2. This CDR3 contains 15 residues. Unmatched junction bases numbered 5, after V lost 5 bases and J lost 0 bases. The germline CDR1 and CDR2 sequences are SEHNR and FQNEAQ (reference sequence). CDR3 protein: CASSLLAGSSYEQYV. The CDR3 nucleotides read TGTGCCAGCAGCCTTCTAGCGGGAAGCTCCTACGAGCAGTACGTC.

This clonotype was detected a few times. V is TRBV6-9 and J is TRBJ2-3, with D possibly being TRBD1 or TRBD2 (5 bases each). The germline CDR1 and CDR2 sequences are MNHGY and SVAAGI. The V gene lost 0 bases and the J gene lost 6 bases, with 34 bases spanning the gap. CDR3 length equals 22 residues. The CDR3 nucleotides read TGTGCCAGCAGTTATTCGACCTTCCGGGACCGCAATGTGAGACAAGCGGCGGATACGCAGTATTTT. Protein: CASSYSTFRDRNVRQAADTQYF.

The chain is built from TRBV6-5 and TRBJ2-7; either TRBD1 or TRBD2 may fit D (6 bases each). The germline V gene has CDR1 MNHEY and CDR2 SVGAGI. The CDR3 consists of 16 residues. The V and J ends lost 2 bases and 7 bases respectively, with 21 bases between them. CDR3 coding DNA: TGTGCCAGCAGTTACGGGGGCGAGGCGAGCCGGGGGGAGCAGTACGTC. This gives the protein CASSYGGEASRGEQYV.

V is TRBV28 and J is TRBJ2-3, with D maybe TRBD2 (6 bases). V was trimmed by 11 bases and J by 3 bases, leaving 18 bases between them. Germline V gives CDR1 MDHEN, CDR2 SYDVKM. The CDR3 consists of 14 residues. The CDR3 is CAVSPPGGTDTQYF. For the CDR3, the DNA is TGTGCCGTGTCCCCCCCCGGGGGTACAGATACGCAGTATTTT.

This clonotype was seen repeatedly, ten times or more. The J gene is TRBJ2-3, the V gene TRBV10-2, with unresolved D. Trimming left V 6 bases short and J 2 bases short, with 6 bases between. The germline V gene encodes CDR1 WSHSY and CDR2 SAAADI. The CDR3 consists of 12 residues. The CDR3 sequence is CASRDHTDTQYF. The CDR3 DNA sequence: TGCGCCAGCAGAGACCACACAGATACGCAGTATTTT.

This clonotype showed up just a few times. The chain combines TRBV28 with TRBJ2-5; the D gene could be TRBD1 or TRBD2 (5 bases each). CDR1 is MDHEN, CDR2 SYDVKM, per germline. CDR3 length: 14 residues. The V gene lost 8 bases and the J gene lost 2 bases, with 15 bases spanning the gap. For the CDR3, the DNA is TGTGCCAGCTATCCGGGACGGAGGCAAGAGACCCAGTACTTC. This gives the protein CASYPGRRQETQYF.

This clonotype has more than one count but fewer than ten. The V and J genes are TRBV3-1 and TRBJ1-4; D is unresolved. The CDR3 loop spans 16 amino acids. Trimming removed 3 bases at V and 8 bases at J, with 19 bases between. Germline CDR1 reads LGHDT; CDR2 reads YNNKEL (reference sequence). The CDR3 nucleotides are TGTGCCAGCAGCCATGCCACGAGTTCTAGCCAAGAAAAACTGTTTTTT. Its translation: CASSHATSSSQEKLFF.

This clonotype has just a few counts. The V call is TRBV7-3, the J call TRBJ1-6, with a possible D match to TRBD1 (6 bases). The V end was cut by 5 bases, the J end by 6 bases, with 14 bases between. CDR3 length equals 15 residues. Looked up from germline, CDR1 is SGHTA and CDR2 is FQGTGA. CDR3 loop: CASSLRGRPNSPLHF. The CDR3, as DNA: TGTGCCAGCAGCCTCAGGGGACGCCCTAATTCACCCCTCCACTTT.

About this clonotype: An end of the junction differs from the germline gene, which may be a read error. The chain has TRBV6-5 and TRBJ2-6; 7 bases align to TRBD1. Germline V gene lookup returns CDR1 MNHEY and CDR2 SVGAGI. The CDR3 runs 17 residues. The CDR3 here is CTSSYRGPFTGANVLTF. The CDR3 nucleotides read TGTACCAGCAGTTACAGGGGCCCGTTTACTGGGGCCAACGTCCTGACTTTC.

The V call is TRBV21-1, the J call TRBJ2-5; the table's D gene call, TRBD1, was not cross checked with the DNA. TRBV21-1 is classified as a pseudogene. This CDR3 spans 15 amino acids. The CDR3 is CASSPPEGWQETQYF. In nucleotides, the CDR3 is TGTGCCAGCAGCCCCCCGGAAGGGTGGCAAGAGACCCAGTACTTC.

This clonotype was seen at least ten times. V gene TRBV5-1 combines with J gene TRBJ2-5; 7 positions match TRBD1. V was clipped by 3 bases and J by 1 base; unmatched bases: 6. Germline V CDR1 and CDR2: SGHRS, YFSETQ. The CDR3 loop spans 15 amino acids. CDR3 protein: CASSWGQNSQETQYF. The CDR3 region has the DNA TGCGCCAGCAGCTGGGGACAGAACTCCCAAGAGACCCAGTACTTC.

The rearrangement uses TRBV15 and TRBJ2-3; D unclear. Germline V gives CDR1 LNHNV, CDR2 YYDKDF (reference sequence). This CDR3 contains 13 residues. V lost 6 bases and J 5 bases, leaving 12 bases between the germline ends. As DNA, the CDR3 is TGTGCCACCAGAGTAATGACTGGAGATACGCAGTATTTT. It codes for CATRVMTGDTQYF.

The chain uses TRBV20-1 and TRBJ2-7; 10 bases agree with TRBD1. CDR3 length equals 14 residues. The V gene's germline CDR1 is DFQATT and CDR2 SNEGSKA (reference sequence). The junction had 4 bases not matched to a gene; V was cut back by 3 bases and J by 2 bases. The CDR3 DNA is TGCAGTGCTAGCGGGACAGGGGAGACCTACGAGCAGTACTTC. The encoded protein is CSASGTGETYEQYF.

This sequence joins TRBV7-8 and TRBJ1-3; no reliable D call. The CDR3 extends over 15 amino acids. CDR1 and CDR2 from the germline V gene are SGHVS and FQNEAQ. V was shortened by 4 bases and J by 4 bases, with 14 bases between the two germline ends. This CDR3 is CASSSDALKGNTIYF. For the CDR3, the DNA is TGTGCCAGCAGCTCCGATGCCCTAAAAGGAAACACCATATATTTT.

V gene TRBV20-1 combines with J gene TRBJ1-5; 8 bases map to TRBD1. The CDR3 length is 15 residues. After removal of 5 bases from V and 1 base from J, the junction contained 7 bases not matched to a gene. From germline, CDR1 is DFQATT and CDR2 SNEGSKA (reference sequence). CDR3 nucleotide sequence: TGCAGTGCTCACAGGGGGGGTGGCAGCAATCAGCCCCAGCATTTT. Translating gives CSAHRGGGSNQPQHF.

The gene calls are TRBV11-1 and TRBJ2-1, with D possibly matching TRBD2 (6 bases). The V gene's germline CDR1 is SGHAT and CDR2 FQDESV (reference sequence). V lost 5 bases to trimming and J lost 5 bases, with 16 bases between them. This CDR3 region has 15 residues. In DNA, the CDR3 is TGTGCCAGCAGCAACGGGGACTCCTTCGACAATGAGCAGTTCTTC. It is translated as CASSNGDSFDNEQFF.

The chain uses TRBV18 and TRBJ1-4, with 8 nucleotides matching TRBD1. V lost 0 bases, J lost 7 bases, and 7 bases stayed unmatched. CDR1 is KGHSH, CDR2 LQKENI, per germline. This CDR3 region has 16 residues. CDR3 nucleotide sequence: TGTGCCAGCTCACCACCGGAGGAACAGGGGGGTGAAAAACTGTTTTTT. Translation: CASSPPEEQGGEKLFF.

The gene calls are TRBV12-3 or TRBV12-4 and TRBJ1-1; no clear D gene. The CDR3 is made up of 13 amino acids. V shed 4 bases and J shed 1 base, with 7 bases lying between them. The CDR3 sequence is CASSSEQNTEAFF. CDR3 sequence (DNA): TGTGCCAGCAGTTCGGAACAGAACACTGAAGCTTTCTTT.